This TCR beta chain was recorded in a study of cytomegalovirus exposure and HLA in healthy donors. Findings and limits, study-wide: In an earlier analysis, about 87% or about 30%: the productive usage of most TCR beta V segments.

This clone was seen only once. The antigen is not known. V lost 6 bases and J lost 0; bases outside the gene matches: 6. Germline V CDR1 and CDR2: LNHDA, SQIVND (reference sequence). This CDR3 has 15 amino acids. 60 Vbeta and 13 Jbeta primers were used in PCR. This table comes from immunoSEQ multiplex PCR, and its TCRdb copy is limited to in-frame clones, with some not included. The sample lists about 160,000 clones; about 80% were seen once. The material sequenced was PBMCs. The sequence was collected from a woman in her forties or fifties in good health and CMV-seronegative. The chain couples TRBV19 to TRBJ2-7, with TRBD2 matching over 9 bases. CDR3 protein: CASSPVAGDSYEQYF. The CDR3, as DNA: TGTGCCAGTAGCCCCGTAGCGGGGGACTCCTACGAGCAGTACTTC.